The next 21 T cell receptor beta chains were all read from a single sample in a study of identical twins. TCRdb re-called the 5' RACE reads through MiXCR, storing one row per CDR3 protein. The table records over 500,000 distinct CDR3 sequences, 22% of them present only once. These data also featured in a second study, about T cells expressing NK-cell markers.

The sample was CD4+ T cells sorted from blood. Receptors were obtained from a woman between 18 and 30 years old in good health.

V and J are TRBV6-2 or TRBV6-3 and TRBJ1-2; D not resolved. V lost 2 bases and J lost 4, with 14 bases in between. From germline, CDR1 is MNHEY and CDR2 SVGEGT. The length of the CDR3 is 15 residues. The CDR3 nucleotides are TGTGCCAGCAGTTACGACCGCTCTTATTCCTATGGCTACACCTTC. Residues: CASSYDRSYSYGYTF.

The rearrangement uses TRBV12-3 or TRBV12-4 and TRBJ1-5; D is perhaps TRBD1 (5 bases). Trimming pared 6 bases from V and 2 bases from J, leaving 17 bases between. This CDR3 is 16 amino acids long. The CDR3 DNA reads TGTGCCAGCAGCCCGATGACAGCGGGGGGCAATCAGCCCCAGCATTTT. This encodes CASSPMTAGGNQPQHF.

This clonotype was counted between two and nine times. This rearrangement joins TRBV10-3 to TRBJ2-5; a weak D match, TRBD1 (6 bases). Trimming left V 10 bases short and J 3 bases short, with 15 bases between. Germline values: CDR1 ENHRY, CDR2 SYGVKD. The CDR3 covers 13 residues. DNA for the CDR3: TGTGCCACCCAGCTGGACAGAGAAGAGACCCAGTACTTC. It yields the protein CATQLDREETQYF.

V and J are TRBV2 and TRBJ2-3, with 9 nucleotides matching TRBD2. V was pared by 1 base and J by 1 base, with 3 bases of the junction left unmatched. The germline CDR1 and CDR2 sequences are SNHLY and FYNNEI. The CDR3 has 16 amino acids. CDR3 nucleotides: TGTGCCAGCAGTGAAGTGGGACTAGCACGCACAGATACGCAGTATTTT. This encodes CASSEVGLARTDTQYF.

The chain links TRBV12-3 or TRBV12-4 to TRBJ2-3; 12 positions match TRBD2. This CDR3 contains 14 residues. Trimming cost V 7 bases and J 5 bases; bases outside gene matches: 4. This CDR3 reads CASTLAGGLDTQYF. For the CDR3, the DNA is TGTGCCAGCACCCTAGCGGGGGGGTTAGATACGCAGTATTTT.

This chain uses TRBV14 with TRBJ2-1, with TRBD2 identical over 9 bases. Germline loops: CDR1 SGHDN, CDR2 FVKESK. V dropped 5 bases and J dropped 6; count of bases not matched to a gene: 5. This CDR3 spans 14 amino acids. The CDR3 nucleotides read TGTGCCAGCAGCAGACTAGCGGAACGCAATGAGCAGTTCTTC. Its translation: CASSRLAERNEQFF.

CDR3: CAWRGPVDPEAFF. CDR3 nucleotide sequence: TGTGCCTGGAGGGGACCAGTTGACCCTGAAGCTTTCTTT. V and J are TRBV30 and TRBJ1-1; perhaps TRBD1 as D (5 bases). Trimming removed 3 bases from V and 6 bases from J, with 14 bases in between. This CDR3 spans 13 amino acids. CDR1 GTSNPN and CDR2 SVGIG come from the germline V gene (reference sequence).

This clonotype was recorded at least ten times. J is TRBJ2-5 and V is TRBV7-8; TRBD2 matches 8 bases. This CDR3 contains 15 residues. Germline V lookup: CDR1 SGHVS, CDR2 FQNEAQ. The ends lost 5 bases at V and 4 bases at J; junction bases unmatched: 9. CDR3 amino acids: CASSPTSGLGETQYF. The DNA of the CDR3 is TGTGCCAGCAGCCCTACTAGCGGTTTAGGAGAGACCCAGTACTTC.

This clonotype was counted many times. A read error may produce the germline difference seen at one junction end. J is TRBJ2-1 and V is TRBV7-9, with 8 bases identical to TRBD2. Germline V gene lookup returns CDR1 SEHNR and CDR2 FQNEAQ (reference sequence). The CDR3 consists of 15 residues. The CDR3 sequence is CASSLALAGHNEQFF. The CDR3 nucleotides read TGTGCCAGCAGCCTAGCTTTAGCGGGACACAATGAGCAGTTCTTC.

This rearrangement joins TRBV5-1 to TRBJ1-4; D gene ambiguous. CDR3 size: 12 residues. Trimming shortened V by 4 bases and J by 7 bases, and 8 bases separated the two germline ends. CDR1 SGHRS and CDR2 YFSETQ come from the germline V gene. The CDR3 DNA is TGCGCCAGCAGCCCTTGGGGTGAAAAACTGTTTTTT. This encodes CASSPWGEKLFF.

V usage is TRBV20-1 and J usage is TRBJ2-7; 8 nucleotides align to TRBD1. Per germline, CDR1 DFQATT and CDR2 SNEGSKA (reference sequence). This CDR3 region has 14 residues. V lost 6 bases and J lost 5; bases outside the gene matches: 12. The CDR3 spells CSAPRPQGADEQYF. CDR3 DNA: TGCAGTGCCCCCCGGCCCCAGGGGGCGGACGAGCAGTACTTC.

This chain uses TRBV20-1 with TRBJ2-5, with a weak D call TRBD1 (6 bases). The ends were cut back, 3 bases at V and 5 bases at J, with 19 bases in the middle. CDR1 and CDR2 (germline): DFQATT, SNEGSKA (reference sequence). The CDR3 runs to 15 residues. The CDR3, as DNA: TGCAGTGCTAGTAAGGCGACAGGTACAAGGGAGACCCAGTACTTC. It codes for CSASKATGTRETQYF.

This clonotype showed up just a few times. Germline and junction disagree at one end, which may indicate a read error. The chain joins TRBV29-1 to TRBJ1-2; 9 bases fit TRBD1. The CDR3 spans 14 residues. Germline V lookup: CDR1 SQVTM, CDR2 ANQGSEA. CDR3 nucleotide sequence: TGCAGCGCTGAAAGGACAGGGGTGGACTATGGCTACACCTTC. Its protein product is CSAERTGVDYGYTF.

This clonotype was seen ten or more times. CDR3 DNA: TGTGCCAGCAGCGTAGGATTGCGCACAGATACGCAGTATTTT. Amino acids: CASSVGLRTDTQYF. This rearrangement joins TRBV9 to TRBJ2-3; D is uncertain. The germline V and J ends were trimmed by 0 bases and 1 base, with 6 bases remaining between them. The germline V gene has CDR1 SGDLS and CDR2 YYNGEE. This CDR3 has 14 amino acids.

This clonotype occurred a few times. The chain recombines TRBV18 with TRBJ2-4; TRBD2 matches 7 bases. V dropped 3 bases and J dropped 0; count of bases not matched to a gene: 8. This CDR3 contains 17 residues. Germline V CDR1 and CDR2: KGHSH, LQKENI. CDR3 amino acids: CASSPPGLREAKNIQYF. The CDR3 DNA sequence: TGTGCCAGCTCACCCCCGGGACTACGAGAAGCCAAAAACATTCAGTACTTC.

The chain is built from TRBV6-1 and TRBJ1-5; no firm D call. Trimming left V 8 bases short and J 0 bases short, with 5 bases between. Germline-derived CDR1 and CDR2 are MNHNS and SASEGT. The CDR3 has 12 amino acids. CDR3 nucleotide sequence: TGTGCCAGCCGGATTAGCAATCAGCCCCAGCATTTT. This gives the protein CASRISNQPQHF.

The table lists this clonotype with a few counts. The CDR3, as DNA: TGTGCCAGCAGTTTCGAGCGGATTAACACAGATACGCAGTATTTT. It translates to CASSFERINTDTQYF. The V call is TRBV12-3 or TRBV12-4, the J call TRBJ2-3; the D gene is possibly TRBD2 (5 bases). The V end was cut by 3 bases, the J end by 2 bases, with 12 bases between. The CDR3 consists of 15 residues.

The chain's CDR3 is CASRGRGAQYF. The CDR3 DNA sequence: TGTGCCAGCAGGGGCCGGGGGGCGCAGTATTTT. V is TRBV27 and J is TRBJ2-3, with 7 bases identical to TRBD2. This CDR3 is 11 amino acids long. CDR1 is MNHEY and CDR2 is SMNVEV in the germline V gene (reference sequence). Germline trimming cut 6 bases from V and 10 bases from J; bases unmatched to any gene: 4.

The gene calls are TRBV20-1 and TRBJ2-6; D ambiguous. The CDR3 runs 14 residues. Germline CDR1 is DFQATT and CDR2 is SNEGSKA (reference sequence). Trimming removed 1 base from V and 0 bases from J, with 4 bases in between. In DNA form, the CDR3 reads TGCAGTGCTAGAGCCCACTCTGGGGCCAACGTCCTGACTTTC. Translated, it gives CSARAHSGANVLTF.

This sequence joins TRBV11-3 and TRBJ2-5, with a possible D match to TRBD2 (5 bases). Looked up from germline, CDR1 is SGHNT and CDR2 is YENEEA. The CDR3 runs 15 residues. The V gene lost 0 bases and the J gene lost 3 bases, with 11 bases spanning the gap. The CDR3, as DNA: TGTGCCAGCAGCTTAGAAGTTTGGGAGAAAGAGACCCAGTACTTC. Translated: CASSLEVWEKETQYF.

As for this clonotype: This may arise from a read error, as a much more abundant clone is one base away. The rearrangement joins TRBV7-9 to TRBJ1-2; TRBD1 is a possible D gene (5 bases). Trimming took 3 bases from V and 4 from J, leaving 15 bases between them. Germline CDR1 and CDR2: SEHNR and FQNEAQ (reference sequence). This CDR3 contains 15 residues. The CDR3, as DNA: TGTGCCAGCAGCTTCGCCGGGGGACTTCCCTATGGCTACACCTTC. It yields the protein CASSFAGGLPYGYTF.